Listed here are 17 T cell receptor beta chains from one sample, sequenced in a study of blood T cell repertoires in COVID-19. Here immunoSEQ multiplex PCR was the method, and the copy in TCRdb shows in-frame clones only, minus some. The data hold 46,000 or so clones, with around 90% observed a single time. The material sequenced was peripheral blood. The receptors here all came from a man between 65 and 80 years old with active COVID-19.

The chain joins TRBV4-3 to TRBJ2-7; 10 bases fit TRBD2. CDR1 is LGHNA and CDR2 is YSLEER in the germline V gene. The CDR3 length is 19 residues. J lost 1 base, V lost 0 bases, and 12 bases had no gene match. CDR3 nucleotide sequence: TGCGCCAGCAGCCAAGATGTAGGGGGCTGGACTAGCGGATCCTACGAGCAGTACTTC. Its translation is CASSQDVGGWTSGSYEQYF.

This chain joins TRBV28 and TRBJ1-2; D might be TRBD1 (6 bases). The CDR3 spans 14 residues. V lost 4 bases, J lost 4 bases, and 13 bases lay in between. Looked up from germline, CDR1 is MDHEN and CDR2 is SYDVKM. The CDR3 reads CASSSGVTVYGYTF. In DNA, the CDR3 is TGTGCCAGCAGTTCAGGGGTGACAGTCTATGGCTACACCTTC.

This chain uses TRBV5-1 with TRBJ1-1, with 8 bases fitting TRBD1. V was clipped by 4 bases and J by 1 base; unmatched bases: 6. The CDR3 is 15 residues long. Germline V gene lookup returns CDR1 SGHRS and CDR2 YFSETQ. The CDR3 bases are TGCGCCAGCAGCGTGTCCGGACAGGGGAACACTGAAGCTTTCTTT. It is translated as CASSVSGQGNTEAFF.

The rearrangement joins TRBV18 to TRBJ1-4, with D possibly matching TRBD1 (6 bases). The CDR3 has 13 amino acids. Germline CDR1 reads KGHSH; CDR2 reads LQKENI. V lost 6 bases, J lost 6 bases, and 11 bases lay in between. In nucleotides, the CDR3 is TGTGCCAGCTCCCTCGGACAGTATGAAAAACTGTTTTTT. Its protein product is CASSLGQYEKLFF.

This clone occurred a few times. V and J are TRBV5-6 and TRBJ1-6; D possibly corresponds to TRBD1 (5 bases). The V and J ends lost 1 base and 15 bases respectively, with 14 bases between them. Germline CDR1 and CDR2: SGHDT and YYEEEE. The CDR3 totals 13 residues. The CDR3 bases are TGTGCCAGCAGCTTGAATAGGGGAAATCTCCTCCACTTT. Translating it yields CASSLNRGNLLHF.

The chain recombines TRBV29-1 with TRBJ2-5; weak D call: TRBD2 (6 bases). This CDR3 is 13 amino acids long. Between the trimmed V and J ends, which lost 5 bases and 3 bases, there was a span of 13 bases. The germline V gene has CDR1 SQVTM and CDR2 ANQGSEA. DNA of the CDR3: TGCAGCGTTAACCCCGGGGGAAAAGAGACCCAGTACTTC. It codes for CSVNPGGKETQYF.

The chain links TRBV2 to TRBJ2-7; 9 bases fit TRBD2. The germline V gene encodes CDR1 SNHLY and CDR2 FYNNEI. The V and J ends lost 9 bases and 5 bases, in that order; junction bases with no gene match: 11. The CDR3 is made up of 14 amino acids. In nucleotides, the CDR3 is TGTGCCAGTGCAAGTAGCGGGAGTGGGAACGAGCAGTACTTC. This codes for CASASSGSGNEQYF.

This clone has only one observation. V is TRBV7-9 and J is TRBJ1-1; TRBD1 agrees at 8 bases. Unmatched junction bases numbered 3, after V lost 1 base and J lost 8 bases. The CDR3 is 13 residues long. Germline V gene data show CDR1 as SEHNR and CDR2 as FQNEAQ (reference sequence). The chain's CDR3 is CASSLGQGLEAFF. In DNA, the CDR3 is TGTGCCAGCAGCTTAGGACAGGGGCTCGAAGCTTTCTTT.

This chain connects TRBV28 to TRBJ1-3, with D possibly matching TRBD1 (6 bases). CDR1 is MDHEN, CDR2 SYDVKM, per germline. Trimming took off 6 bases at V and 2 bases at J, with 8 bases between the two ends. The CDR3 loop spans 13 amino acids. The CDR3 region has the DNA TGTGCCAGCAGGCAGGGGACTGGAAACACCATATATTTT. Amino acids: CASRQGTGNTIYF. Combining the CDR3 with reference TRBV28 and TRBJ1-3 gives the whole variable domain DVKVTQSSRYLVKRTGEKVFLECVQDMDHENMFWYRQDPGLGLRLIYFSYDVKMKEKGDIPEGYSVSREKKERFSLILESASTNQTSMYLCASRQGTGNTIYFGEGSWLTVV.

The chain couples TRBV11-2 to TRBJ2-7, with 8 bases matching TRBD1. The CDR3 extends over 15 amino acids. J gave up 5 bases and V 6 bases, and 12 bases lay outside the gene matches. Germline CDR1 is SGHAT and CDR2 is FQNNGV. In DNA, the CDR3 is TGTGCCAGCAGTTTGCCGGGACAGGTGGTCGACGAGCAGTACTTC. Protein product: CASSLPGQVVDEQYF.

The CDR3 DNA reads as TGCGCCAGCAGCTTGGCCGTGGGAGGGCGCGAGCAGTACTTC. Translation: CASSLAVGGREQYF. This chain uses TRBV5-1 with TRBJ2-7; TRBD2 agrees at 7 bases. V trimming: 0 bases; J trimming: 6 bases; junction bases outside the gene matches: 6. CDR1 and CDR2 from the germline V gene are SGHRS and YFSETQ. The CDR3 has 14 amino acids.

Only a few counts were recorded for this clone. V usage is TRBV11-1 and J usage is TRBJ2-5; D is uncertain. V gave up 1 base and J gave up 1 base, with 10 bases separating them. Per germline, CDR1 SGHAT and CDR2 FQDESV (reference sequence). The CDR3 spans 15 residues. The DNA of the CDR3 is TGTGCCAGCAGCTTAGGTCCGGGTTTCCAAGAGACCCAGTACTTC. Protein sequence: CASSLGPGFQETQYF.

The CDR3 DNA reads TGTGCCAGCCAACCTAGCGGGGAAACCTACGAGCAGTACTTC. Its translation is CASQPSGETYEQYF. The chain employs TRBV19 and TRBJ2-7; 9 positions agree with TRBD2. This CDR3 contains 14 residues. Trimming cost V 9 bases and J 2 bases; bases outside gene matches: 8. Looked up from germline, CDR1 is LNHDA and CDR2 is SQIVND (reference sequence). Together with reference TRBV19 and TRBJ2-7, the CDR3 gives the full variable domain: DGGITQSPKYLFRKEGQNVTLSCEQNLNHDAMYWYRQDPGQGLRLIYYSQIVNDFQKGDIAEGYSVSREKKESFPLTVTSAQKNPTAFYLCASQPSGETYEQYFGPGTRLTVT.

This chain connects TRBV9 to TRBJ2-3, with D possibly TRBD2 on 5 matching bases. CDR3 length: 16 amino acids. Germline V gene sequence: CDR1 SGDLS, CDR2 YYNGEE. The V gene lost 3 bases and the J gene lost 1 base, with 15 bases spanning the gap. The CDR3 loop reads CASSADWGDGTDTQYF. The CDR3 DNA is TGTGCCAGCAGCGCTGATTGGGGAGATGGCACAGATACGCAGTATTTT.

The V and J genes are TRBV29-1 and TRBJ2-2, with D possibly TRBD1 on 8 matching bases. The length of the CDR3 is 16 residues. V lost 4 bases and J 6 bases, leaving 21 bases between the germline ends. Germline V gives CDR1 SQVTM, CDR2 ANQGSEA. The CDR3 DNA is TGCAGCGTTGCGCGACAGGGGACTACTATCGCCGGGGAGCTGTTTTTT. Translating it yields CSVARQGTTIAGELFF.

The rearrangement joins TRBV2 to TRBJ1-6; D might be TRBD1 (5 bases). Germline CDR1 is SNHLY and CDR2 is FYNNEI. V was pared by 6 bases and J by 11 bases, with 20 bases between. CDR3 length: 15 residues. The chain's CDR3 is CASSATRWGGTPLHF. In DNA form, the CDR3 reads TGTGCCAGCAGCGCGACTCGGTGGGGGGGGACACCCCTCCACTTT.

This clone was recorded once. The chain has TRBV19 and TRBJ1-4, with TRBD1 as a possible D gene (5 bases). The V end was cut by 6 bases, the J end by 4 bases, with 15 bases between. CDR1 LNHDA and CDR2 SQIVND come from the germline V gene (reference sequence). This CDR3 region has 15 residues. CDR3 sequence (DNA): TGTGCCAGTAGATCCCAGGGCGCGCGTAATGAAAAACTGTTTTTT. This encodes CASRSQGARNEKLFF.